One and the same sample provided the 25 T cell receptor beta chains below, sequenced in a study of blood T cell repertoires in COVID-19. Produced via immunoSEQ multiplex PCR; TCRdb's table is partial and in-frame only. This sample has about 190,000 clones, with about 88% found just once. Sample: peripheral blood. The origin of the receptors is a man between 35 and 55 years old with active or convalescent COVID-19.

V and J are TRBV5-8 and TRBJ2-7; D might be TRBD1 (6 bases). CDR1 and CDR2 (germline): SGHTS, YDEGEE. CDR3 length: 14 residues. V gave up 0 bases and J gave up 2 bases, with 9 bases separating them. The DNA of the CDR3 is TGTGCCAGCAGCTTGGGACAGGCCACCTACGAGCAGTACTTC. Translating it yields CASSLGQATYEQYF.

The rearrangement uses TRBV29-1 and TRBJ1-6; TRBD1 matches 7 bases. Germline V gives CDR1 SQVTM, CDR2 ANQGSEA. There are 13 residues in the CDR3. V lost 0 bases, J lost 10 bases, and 3 bases stayed unmatched. The CDR3, as DNA: TGCAGCGTTGAAGAGGAACAGGGGTCACCCCTCCACTTT. Translation: CSVEEEQGSPLHF.

The V call is TRBV28, the J call TRBJ2-7; D unresolved. V lost 5 bases, J lost 2 bases, and 16 bases lay in between. Germline V gene lookup returns CDR1 MDHEN and CDR2 SYDVKM. The CDR3 covers 15 residues. The CDR3 reads CASSIPPAPTYEQYF. The CDR3 DNA sequence: TGTGCCAGCAGTATCCCCCCAGCGCCGACCTACGAGCAGTACTTC. Looking up the rest from reference TRBV28 and TRBJ2-7 gives the full variable domain: DVKVTQSSRYLVKRTGEKVFLECVQDMDHENMFWYRQDPGLGLRLIYFSYDVKMKEKGDIPEGYSVSREKKERFSLILESASTNQTSMYLCASSIPPAPTYEQYFGPGTRLTVT.

J is TRBJ2-3 and V is TRBV9, with TRBD2 matching 10 bases. The CDR3 consists of 18 residues. CDR1 and CDR2 (germline): SGDLS, YYNGEE. V lost 0 bases, J lost 3 bases, and 10 bases stayed unmatched. The CDR3 protein is CASSVASGGGVWTDTQYF. CDR3 coding DNA: TGTGCCAGCAGCGTAGCGAGCGGGGGGGGTGTCTGGACAGATACGCAGTATTTT.

As to this clone: The sample contains more than one DNA sequence encoding this CDR3. V gene TRBV5-5 combines with J gene TRBJ1-1; D not certain. CDR3 length: 13 amino acids. CDR1 and CDR2 from the germline V gene are SGHKS and YYEKEE (reference sequence). Between the trimmed V and J ends, which lost 0 bases and 1 base, there was a span of 4 bases. CDR3 amino acids: CASSLGGNTEAFF. The CDR3 DNA follows: TGTGCCAGCAGCTTGGGAGGGAACACTGAAGCTTTCTTT.

The J gene is TRBJ2-3, the V gene TRBV27; D is unresolved. V was cut by 4 bases and J by 7 bases, with 12 bases left in between. Germline CDR1 and CDR2: MNHEY and SMNVEV (reference sequence). This CDR3 has 13 residues. CDR3 residues: CASSSTIRNTQYF. CDR3 DNA sequence: TGTGCCAGCAGTTCCACGATCAGGAATACGCAGTATTTT.

The rearrangement links TRBV14 to TRBJ1-1; perhaps TRBD1 as D (5 bases). The V end lost 1 base, the J end lost 4 bases, and 19 bases lay between the germline ends. The CDR3 sequence is 17 residues long. Germline CDR1 is SGHDN and CDR2 is FVKESK. DNA for the CDR3: TGTGCCAGCAGCCAAGCGAAGAGCGGGGGAAGAGCCACTGAAGCTTTCTTT. Its translation: CASSQAKSGGRATEAFF.

The chain employs TRBV10-3 and TRBJ2-7; TRBD2 matches at 10 bases. The CDR3 is 16 amino acids. V shed 4 bases, J shed 3 bases, and the junction held 9 bases outside the gene matches. CDR1 is ENHRY, CDR2 SYGVKD, per germline. CDR3 in amino acids: CAISVSGLAVNYEQYF. The CDR3 coding sequence is TGTGCCATCAGTGTGTCAGGACTAGCGGTGAACTACGAGCAGTACTTC.

The chain uses TRBV28 and TRBJ1-4; D unresolved. Germline V gene lookup returns CDR1 MDHEN and CDR2 SYDVKM. The CDR3 length is 14 residues. Trimming took off 3 bases at V and 8 bases at J, with 13 bases between the two ends. The CDR3 sequence: CASSLDPEREKLFF. DNA of the CDR3: TGTGCCAGCAGTTTGGATCCAGAGCGCGAAAAACTGTTTTTT.

V gene TRBV12-5 combines with J gene TRBJ2-7; possible D gene TRBD1, 5 bases. V lost 3 bases to trimming and J lost 4 bases, with 10 bases between them. The germline V gene encodes CDR1 LGHNT and CDR2 FRNRAP. The CDR3 loop spans 13 amino acids. CDR3 sequence reads: CASGLGVYYEQYF. CDR3 DNA: TGTGCTAGTGGTTTAGGGGTTTATTACGAGCAGTACTTC.

As DNA, the CDR3 is TGTGCCACCAGCAGAGAGGGGCCCCCCAATGAGCAGTTCTTC. Encoded protein: CATSREGPPNEQFF. The chain employs TRBV15 and TRBJ2-1, with D possibly matching TRBD1 (5 bases). CDR3 length: 14 residues. The germline gives CDR1 LNHNV, CDR2 YYDKDF (reference sequence). Between the trimmed V and J ends, which lost 0 bases and 6 bases, there was a span of 9 bases.

This chain connects TRBV9 to TRBJ1-3; D is undetermined. Deletions cut 0 bases from V and 4 bases from J, with 5 bases between. Looked up from germline, CDR1 is SGDLS and CDR2 is YYNGEE. This CDR3 has 13 residues. CDR3 in amino acids: CASSVDEGNTIYF. The CDR3 DNA reads as TGTGCCAGCAGCGTAGATGAGGGAAACACCATATATTTT.

The chain joins TRBV18 to TRBJ1-5; no firm D call. This CDR3 region has 12 residues. V was trimmed by 8 bases and J by 4 bases, leaving 9 bases between them. Germline V CDR1 and CDR2: KGHSH, LQKENI. The CDR3 DNA reads TGTGCCAGCGCCTCCGGGAATCAGCCCCAGCATTTT. Translated, it gives CASASGNQPQHF.

This CDR3 is CASRRDTLNEKLFF. The CDR3 region has the DNA TGTGCCAGCAGGAGAGACACCCTAAATGAAAAACTGTTTTTT. This chain joins TRBV28 and TRBJ1-4; D gene uncertain. This CDR3 contains 14 residues. Germline lookup yields CDR1 MDHEN and CDR2 SYDVKM. The V end lost 6 bases, the J end lost 5 bases, and 13 bases lay between the germline ends.

The chain joins TRBV7-9 to TRBJ1-2; no definite D call. The germline V gene encodes CDR1 SEHNR and CDR2 FQNEAQ (reference sequence). Trimming pared 1 base from V and 4 bases from J, leaving 7 bases between. This CDR3 has 13 residues. The CDR3 DNA reads as TGTGCCAGCAGCTTAGACAGCACCTATGGCTACACCTTC. Translated, it gives CASSLDSTYGYTF.

The CDR3 spells CASEGPGYEQYF. DNA for the CDR3: TGTGCCAGCGAAGGTCCGGGGTACGAGCAGTACTTC. The chain has TRBV2 and TRBJ2-7; tentatively, D is TRBD2 (5 bases). The CDR3 runs to 12 residues. V was pared by 8 bases and J by 4 bases, with 12 bases between. Germline CDR1 SNHLY, CDR2 FYNNEI.

The chain employs TRBV5-6 and TRBJ1-2, with 7 bases aligning to TRBD1. Germline V gives CDR1 SGHDT, CDR2 YYEEEE. The CDR3 is made up of 11 amino acids. Trimming cost V 1 base and J 12 bases; bases outside gene matches: 3. CDR3 sequence reads: CASSLQGVDTF. In nucleotides, the CDR3 is TGTGCCAGCAGCTTGCAGGGGGTGGACACCTTC.

This clone was seen only once. V usage is TRBV3-1 (or the pseudogene TRBV3-2) and J usage is TRBJ2-2; D gene unclear. The CDR3 is 14 residues long. Trimming took off 2 bases at V and 4 bases at J, with 8 bases between the two ends. Per the germline V gene, CDR1 is LGHDT and CDR2 is YNNKEL (reference sequence). In nucleotides, the CDR3 is TGTGCCAGCAGCCAAAGAATTAGCACCGGGGAGCTGTTTTTT. Its translation is CASSQRISTGELFF.

In its sample, this clone was seen a few times. This chain joins TRBV28 and TRBJ1-5; a possible D gene is TRBD1 (6 bases). Germline V gene data show CDR1 as MDHEN and CDR2 as SYDVKM. The CDR3 runs 15 residues. The ends were cut back, 5 bases at V and 5 bases at J, with 16 bases in the middle. CDR3: CASSLEGEGYQPQHF. CDR3 DNA: TGTGCCAGCAGTCTTGAGGGGGAGGGCTATCAGCCCCAGCATTTT.

The chain joins TRBV11-2 to TRBJ2-7, with no clear D. The CDR3 runs 15 residues. Germline assignment: CDR1 SGHAT and CDR2 FQNNGV. Trimming removed 5 bases at V and 0 bases at J, with 14 bases between. The CDR3 sequence is CASSPSLLSSYEQYF. As DNA, the CDR3 is TGTGCCAGCAGCCCATCCTTACTTAGCTCCTACGAGCAGTACTTC.

The chain is built from TRBV7-8 and TRBJ1-2; 8 positions match TRBD1. The CDR3 runs to 15 residues. The germline gives CDR1 SGHVS, CDR2 FQNEAQ. J was trimmed by 5 bases and V by 1 base; bases with no gene match: 6. The CDR3 region has the DNA TGTGCCAGCAGCTTAGTAGGACAGGGATATTATGGCTACACCTTC. The encoded protein is CASSLVGQGYYGYTF.

The chain uses TRBV11-2 and TRBJ1-1; D is possibly TRBD1 (5 bases). This CDR3 has 14 residues. Deletions cut 5 bases from V and 4 bases from J, with 14 bases between. Germline V lookup: CDR1 SGHAT, CDR2 FQNNGV. The CDR3 DNA follows: TGTGCCAGCAGCGGGTGGGGGGAAGGCACTGAAGCTTTCTTT. Its protein is CASSGWGEGTEAFF.

The CDR3 loop reads CASSRQSTGELFF. CDR3 nucleotide sequence: TGTGCCAGCAGTCGACAGAGCACCGGGGAGCTGTTTTTT. The chain couples TRBV6-5 to TRBJ2-2; D is perhaps TRBD1 (5 bases). V lost 5 bases and J lost 4, with 8 bases in between. The CDR3 sequence is 13 residues long. Germline loops: CDR1 MNHEY, CDR2 SVGAGI.

V gene TRBV7-9 combines with J gene TRBJ2-7; maybe TRBD1 (7 bases). CDR1 SEHNR and CDR2 FQNEAQ come from the germline V gene (reference sequence). This CDR3 contains 15 residues. Trimming removed 0 bases at V and 3 bases at J, with 12 bases between. As DNA, the CDR3 is TGTGCCAGCAGCTTAGCCCAGGGGGGCTTCTACGAGCAGTACTTC. Translated: CASSLAQGGFYEQYF.

The chain carries TRBV9 and TRBJ1-1, with TRBD1 as a possible D gene (5 bases). CDR3 length: 15 residues. The germline V gene has CDR1 SGDLS and CDR2 YYNGEE. V was pared by 0 bases and J by 4 bases, with 13 bases between. For the CDR3, the DNA is TGTGCCAGCAGCGTAGATGGGGGGGTCGCCACTGAAGCTTTCTTT. Its protein product is CASSVDGGVATEAFF.